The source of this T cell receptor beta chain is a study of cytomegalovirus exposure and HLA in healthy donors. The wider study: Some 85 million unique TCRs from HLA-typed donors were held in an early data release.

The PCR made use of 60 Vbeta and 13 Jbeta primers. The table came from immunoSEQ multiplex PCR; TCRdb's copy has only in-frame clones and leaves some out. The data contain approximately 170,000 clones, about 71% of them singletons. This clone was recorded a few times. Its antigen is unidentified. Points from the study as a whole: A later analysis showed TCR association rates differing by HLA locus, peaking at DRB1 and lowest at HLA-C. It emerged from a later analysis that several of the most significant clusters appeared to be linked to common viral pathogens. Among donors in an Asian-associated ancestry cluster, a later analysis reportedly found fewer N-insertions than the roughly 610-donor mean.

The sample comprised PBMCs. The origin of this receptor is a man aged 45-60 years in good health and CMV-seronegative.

The CDR3: CASRPRTGGFTDTQYF. The CDR3 DNA is TGTGCCAGCAGACCTAGGACAGGGGGCTTCACAGATACGCAGTATTTT. V gene TRBV7-9 combines with J gene TRBJ2-3, with TRBD1 identical over 11 bases. Germline-derived CDR1 and CDR2 are SEHNR and FQNEAQ (reference sequence). V lost 6 bases and J lost 2; bases outside the gene matches: 7. The CDR3 runs to 16 residues.